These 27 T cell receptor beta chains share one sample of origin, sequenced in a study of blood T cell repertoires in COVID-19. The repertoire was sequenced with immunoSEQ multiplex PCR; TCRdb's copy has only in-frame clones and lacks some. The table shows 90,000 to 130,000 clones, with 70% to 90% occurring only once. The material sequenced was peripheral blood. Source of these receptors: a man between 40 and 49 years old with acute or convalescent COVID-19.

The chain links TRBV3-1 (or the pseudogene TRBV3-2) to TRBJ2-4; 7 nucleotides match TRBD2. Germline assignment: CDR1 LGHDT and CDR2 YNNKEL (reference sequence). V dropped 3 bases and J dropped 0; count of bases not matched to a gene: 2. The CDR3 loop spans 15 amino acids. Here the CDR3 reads CASSQGLPAKNIQYF. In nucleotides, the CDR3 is TGTGCCAGCAGCCAGGGACTACCAGCCAAAAACATTCAGTACTTC.

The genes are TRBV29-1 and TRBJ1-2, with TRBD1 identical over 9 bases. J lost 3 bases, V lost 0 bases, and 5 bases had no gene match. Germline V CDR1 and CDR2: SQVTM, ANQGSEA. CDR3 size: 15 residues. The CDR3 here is CSVEDPGQGYYGYTF. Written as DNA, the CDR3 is TGCAGCGTTGAAGATCCCGGACAGGGGTACTATGGCTACACCTTC.

The CDR3 nucleotides read TGTGCCAGCAGTTACTCGGACAGGGGCGGGGAAAAACTGTTTTTT. It translates to CASSYSDRGGEKLFF. The V and J genes are TRBV6-6 and TRBJ1-4, with 9 nucleotides matching TRBD1. CDR1 is MNHNY and CDR2 is SVGAGI in the germline V gene (reference sequence). There are 15 residues in the CDR3. The trim removed 0 bases at V and 8 bases at J, leaving 4 bases unmatched.

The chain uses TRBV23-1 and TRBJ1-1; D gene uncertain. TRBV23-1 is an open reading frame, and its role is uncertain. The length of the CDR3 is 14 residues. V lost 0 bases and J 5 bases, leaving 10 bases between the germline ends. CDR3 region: CASSQSPPGTEAFF. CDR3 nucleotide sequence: TGCGCCAGCAGTCAATCTCCCCCGGGAACTGAAGCTTTCTTT.

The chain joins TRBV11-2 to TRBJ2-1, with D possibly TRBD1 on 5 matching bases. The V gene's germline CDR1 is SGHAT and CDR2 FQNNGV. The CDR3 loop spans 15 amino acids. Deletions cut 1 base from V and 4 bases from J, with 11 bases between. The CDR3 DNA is TGTGCCAGCAGCTTAGGGGGCCCCCGGTACAATGAGCAGTTCTTC. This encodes CASSLGGPRYNEQFF.

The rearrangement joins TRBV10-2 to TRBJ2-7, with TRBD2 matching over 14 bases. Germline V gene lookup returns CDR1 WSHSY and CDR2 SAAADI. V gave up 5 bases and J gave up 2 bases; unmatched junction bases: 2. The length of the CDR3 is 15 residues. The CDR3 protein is CASSRGLAGAYEQYF. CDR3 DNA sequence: TGCGCCAGCAGTCGGGGACTAGCGGGAGCCTACGAGCAGTACTTC.

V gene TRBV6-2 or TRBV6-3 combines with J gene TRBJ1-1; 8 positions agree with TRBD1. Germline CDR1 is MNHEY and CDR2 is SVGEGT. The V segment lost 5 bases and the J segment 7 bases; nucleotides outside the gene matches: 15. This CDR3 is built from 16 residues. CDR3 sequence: CASSHNNPGQVLEAFF. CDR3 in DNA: TGTGCCAGCAGTCATAATAACCCGGGACAGGTACTTGAAGCTTTCTTT.

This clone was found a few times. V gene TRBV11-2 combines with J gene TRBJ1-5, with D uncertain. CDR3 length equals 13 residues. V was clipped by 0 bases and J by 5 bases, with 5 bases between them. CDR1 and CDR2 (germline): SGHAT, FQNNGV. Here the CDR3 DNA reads TGTGCCAGCAGCTTAGATCGGGATCAGCCCCAGCATTTT. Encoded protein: CASSLDRDQPQHF.

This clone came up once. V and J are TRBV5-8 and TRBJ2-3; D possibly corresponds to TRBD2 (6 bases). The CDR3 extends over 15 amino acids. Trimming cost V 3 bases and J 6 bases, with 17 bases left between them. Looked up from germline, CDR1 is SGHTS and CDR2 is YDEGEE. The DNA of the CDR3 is TGTGCCAGCAGCTCCGGGACTCCTCGTCGGGATACGCAGTATTTT. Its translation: CASSSGTPRRDTQYF. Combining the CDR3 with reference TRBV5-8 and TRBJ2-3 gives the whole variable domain EAGVTQSPTHLIKTRGQQATLRCSPISGHTSVYWYQQALGLGLQFLLWYDEGEERNRGNFPPRFSGRQFPNYSSELNVNALELEDSALYLCASSSGTPRRDTQYFGPGTRLTVL.

The CDR3 loop reads CASSLAHEQYF. CDR3 nucleotides: TGCGCCAGCAGCTTGGCTCACGAGCAGTACTTC. The V call is TRBV5-1, the J call TRBJ2-7; no firm D call. Germline CDR1 reads SGHRS; CDR2 reads YFSETQ. The CDR3 length is 11 residues. V was shortened by 0 bases and J by 5 bases, with 3 bases between the two germline ends. Full variable domain (outside the CDR3, taken from reference TRBV5-1 and TRBJ2-7): KAGVTQTPRYLIKTRGQQVTLSCSPISGHRSVSWYQQTPGQGLQFLFEYFSETQRNKGNFPGRFSGRQFSNSRSEMNVSTLELGDSALYLCASSLAHEQYFGPGTRLTVT.

This CDR3 reads CASSPYSLAGMKGGELFF. CDR3 in DNA: TGTGCCAGCTCACCATACTCACTAGCGGGAATGAAAGGCGGGGAGCTGTTTTTT. The chain carries TRBV18 and TRBJ2-2; 10 bases fit TRBD2. Germline loops: CDR1 KGHSH, CDR2 LQKENI. The CDR3 is 18 amino acids. V shed 2 bases, J shed 7 bases, and the junction held 13 bases outside the gene matches.

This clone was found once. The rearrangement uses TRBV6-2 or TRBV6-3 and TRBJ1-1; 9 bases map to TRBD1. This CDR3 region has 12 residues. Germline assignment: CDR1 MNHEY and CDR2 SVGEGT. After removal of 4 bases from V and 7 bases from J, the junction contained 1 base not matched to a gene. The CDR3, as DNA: TGTGCCAGCAGTTGGGGACAGGGTGAAGCTTTCTTT. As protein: CASSWGQGEAFF.

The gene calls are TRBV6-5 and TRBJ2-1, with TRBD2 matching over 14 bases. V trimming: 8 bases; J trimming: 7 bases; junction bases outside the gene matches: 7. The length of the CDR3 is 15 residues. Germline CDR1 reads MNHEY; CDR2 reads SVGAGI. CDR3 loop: CASYPGTSGSNEQFF. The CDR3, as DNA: TGTGCCAGCTATCCCGGGACTAGCGGGAGTAATGAGCAGTTCTTC.

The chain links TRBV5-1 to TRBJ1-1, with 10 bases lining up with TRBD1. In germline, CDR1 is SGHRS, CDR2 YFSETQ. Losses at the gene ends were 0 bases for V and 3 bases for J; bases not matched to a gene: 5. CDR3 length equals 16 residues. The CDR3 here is CASSLVVGTGDTEAFF. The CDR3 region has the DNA TGCGCCAGCAGCTTGGTGGTAGGGACAGGGGACACTGAAGCTTTCTTT.

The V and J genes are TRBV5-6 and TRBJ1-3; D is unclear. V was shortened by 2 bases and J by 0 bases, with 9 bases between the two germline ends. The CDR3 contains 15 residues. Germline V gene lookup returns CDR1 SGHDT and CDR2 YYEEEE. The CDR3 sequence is CASSFYSNSGNTIYF. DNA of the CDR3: TGTGCCAGCAGCTTTTACAGCAACTCTGGAAACACCATATATTTT.

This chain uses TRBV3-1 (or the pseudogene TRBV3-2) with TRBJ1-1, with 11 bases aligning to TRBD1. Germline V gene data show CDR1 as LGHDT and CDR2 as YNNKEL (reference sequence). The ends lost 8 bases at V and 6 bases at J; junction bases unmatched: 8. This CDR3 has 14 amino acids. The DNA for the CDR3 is TGTGCCAGCGGCAGGACAGGGGGCAGGTCTGAAGCTTTCTTT. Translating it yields CASGRTGGRSEAFF.

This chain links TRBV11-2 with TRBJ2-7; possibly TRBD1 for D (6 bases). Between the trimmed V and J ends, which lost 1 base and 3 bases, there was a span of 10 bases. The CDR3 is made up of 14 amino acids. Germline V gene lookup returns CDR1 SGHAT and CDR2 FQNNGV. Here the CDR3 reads CASSLGTGFYEQYF. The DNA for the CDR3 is TGTGCCAGCAGCTTAGGCACAGGGTTCTACGAGCAGTACTTC.

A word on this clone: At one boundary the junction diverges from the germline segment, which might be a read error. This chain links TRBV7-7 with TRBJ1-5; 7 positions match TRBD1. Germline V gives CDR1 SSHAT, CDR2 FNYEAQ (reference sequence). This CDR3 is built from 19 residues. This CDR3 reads CASSKGPAARQGPNQPQHF. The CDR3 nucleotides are TGTGCTAGCAGCAAAGGACCTGCTGCTAGACAGGGTCCCAATCAGCCCCAGCATTTT.

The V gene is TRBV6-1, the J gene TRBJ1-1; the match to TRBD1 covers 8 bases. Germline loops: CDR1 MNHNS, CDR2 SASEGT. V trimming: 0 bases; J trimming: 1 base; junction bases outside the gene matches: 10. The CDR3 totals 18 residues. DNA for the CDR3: TGTGCCAGCAGTGAAGCGGTATGGACAGGGAAAGAGAACACTGAAGCTTTCTTT. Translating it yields CASSEAVWTGKENTEAFF.

The CDR3 DNA reads as TGTGCCAGCAGGGAAGGACTAGCGGGAGGACCCTACGAGCAGTACTTC. Translation gives CASREGLAGGPYEQYF. The V call is TRBV28, the J call TRBJ2-7, with 14 bases matching TRBD2. The CDR3 has 16 amino acids. Trimming cost V 6 bases and J 2 bases; bases outside gene matches: 6. Per the germline V gene, CDR1 is MDHEN and CDR2 is SYDVKM.

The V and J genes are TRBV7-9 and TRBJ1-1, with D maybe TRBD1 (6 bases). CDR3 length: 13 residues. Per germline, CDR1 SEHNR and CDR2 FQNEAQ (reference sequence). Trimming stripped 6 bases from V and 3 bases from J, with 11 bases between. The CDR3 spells CASSSQGDTEAFF. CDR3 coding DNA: TGTGCCAGCAGTTCACAGGGAGACACTGAAGCTTTCTTT.

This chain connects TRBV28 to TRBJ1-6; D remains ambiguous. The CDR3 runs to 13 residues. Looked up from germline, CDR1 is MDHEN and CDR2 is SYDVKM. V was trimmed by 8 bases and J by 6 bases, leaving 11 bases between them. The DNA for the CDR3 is TGTGCCAGCTTGGGCGTCCGTAATTCACCCCTCCACTTT. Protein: CASLGVRNSPLHF.

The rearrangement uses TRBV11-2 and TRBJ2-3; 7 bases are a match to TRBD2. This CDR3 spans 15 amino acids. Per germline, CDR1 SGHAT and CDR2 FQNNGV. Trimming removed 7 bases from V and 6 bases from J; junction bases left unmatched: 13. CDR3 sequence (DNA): TGTGCCAGCACCCTAATGGGCGGGAGTGCGGATACGCAGTATTTT. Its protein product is CASTLMGGSADTQYF.

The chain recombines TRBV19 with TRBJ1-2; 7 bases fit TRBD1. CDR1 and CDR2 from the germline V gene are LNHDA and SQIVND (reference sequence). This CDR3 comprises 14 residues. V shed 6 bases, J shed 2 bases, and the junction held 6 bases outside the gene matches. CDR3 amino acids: CASRIQGGNYGYTF. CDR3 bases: TGTGCCAGTAGGATCCAGGGGGGCAACTATGGCTACACCTTC.

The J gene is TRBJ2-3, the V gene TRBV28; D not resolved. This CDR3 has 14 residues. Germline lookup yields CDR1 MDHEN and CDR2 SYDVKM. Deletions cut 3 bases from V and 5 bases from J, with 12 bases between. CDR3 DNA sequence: TGTGCCAGCAGTTTCTGGAGTGTTGGAGATACGCAGTATTTT. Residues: CASSFWSVGDTQYF.

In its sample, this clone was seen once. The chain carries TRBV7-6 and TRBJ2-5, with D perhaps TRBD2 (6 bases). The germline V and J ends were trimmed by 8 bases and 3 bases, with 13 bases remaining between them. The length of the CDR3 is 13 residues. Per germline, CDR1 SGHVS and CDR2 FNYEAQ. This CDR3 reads CASRRGNEETQYF. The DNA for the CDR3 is TGTGCCAGCCGACGGGGGAACGAAGAGACCCAGTACTTC. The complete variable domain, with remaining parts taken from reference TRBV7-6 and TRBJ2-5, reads GAGVSQSPRYKVTKRGQDVALRCDPISGHVSLYWYRQALGQGPEFLTYFNYEAQQDKSGLPNDRFSAERPEGSISTLTIQRTEQRDSAMYRCASRRGNEETQYFGPGTRLLVL.

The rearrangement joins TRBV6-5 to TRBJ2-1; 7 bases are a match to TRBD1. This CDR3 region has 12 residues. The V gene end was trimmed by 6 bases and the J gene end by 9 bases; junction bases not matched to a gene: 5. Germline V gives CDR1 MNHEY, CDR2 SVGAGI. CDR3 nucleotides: TGTGCCAGCAGGACGACAGGGAGTGAGCAGTTCTTC. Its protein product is CASRTTGSEQFF.